One sample yielded the 7 T cell receptor beta chains listed below, sequenced in a study of blood T cells in healthy people across ages. Then a second PCR, running roughly 7 to 12 cycles, was carried out with a sample-barcoded 5' primer and a J-beta primer mix. MiXCR was run by TCRdb on the 5' RACE reads, yielding one entry per CDR3 protein. The top ten hold more than 6% of the sample, which has around 1.7 million distinct CDR3 sequences, 28% seen once. The sample comprised blood. These receptors were collected from a woman aged 30 to 39 in good health.

The rearrangement joins TRBV25-1 to TRBJ2-1; 10 bases are a match to TRBD2. This CDR3 contains 18 residues. With 4 bases clipped from V and 8 bases from J, the junction kept 17 bases outside the gene matches. CDR1 MGHDK and CDR2 SYGVNS come from the germline V gene. The CDR3 DNA is TGTGCCAGCAGTGCTCCCTGGGAGCGGGAGGGCCGGGGGGATGAGCAGTTCTTC. Its protein is CASSAPWEREGRGDEQFF. The variable domain in full, completed from reference TRBV25-1 and TRBJ2-1, reads EADIYQTPRYLVIGTGKKITLECSQTMGHDKMYWYQQDPGMELHLIHYSYGVNSTEKGDLSSESTVSRIRTEHFPLTLESARPSHTSQYLCASSAPWEREGRGDEQFFGPGTRLTVL.

This clonotype turned up a few times. The chain joins TRBV5-1 to TRBJ2-1; 10 bases are a match to TRBD2. Germline lookup yields CDR1 SGHRS and CDR2 YFSETQ. The CDR3 totals 17 residues. V dropped 2 bases and J dropped 6; count of bases not matched to a gene: 11. The CDR3 DNA sequence: TGCGCCAGCAGCTTAGGTAGCGTAGCGGGGGGTGGCAATGAGCAGTTCTTC. It is translated as CASSLGSVAGGGNEQFF.

This clonotype has just a few counts. The V and J genes are TRBV20-1 and TRBJ2-1, with D tentatively TRBD2 (5 bases). The CDR3 runs to 16 residues. From germline, CDR1 is DFQATT and CDR2 SNEGSKA (reference sequence). Between the trimmed V and J ends, which lost 6 bases and 3 bases, there was a span of 21 bases. CDR3 sequence reads: CSALGTSDYGYNEQFF. The CDR3 nucleotides are TGCAGTGCCTTAGGCACCTCAGACTACGGCTACAATGAGCAGTTCTTC.

This clonotype was observed many times. Compared with germline, one end of the junction differs, possibly owing to a read error. V and J are TRBV5-1 and TRBJ2-3; D could derive from TRBD1 or TRBD2 (5 bases each). The CDR3 has 14 residues. In germline, CDR1 is SGHRS, CDR2 YFSETQ. The CDR3 region is CASSPGLGADTQYF. For the CDR3, the DNA is TGCGCTAGCAGCCCCGGGTTGGGGGCAGATACGCAGTATTTT.

The V and J genes are TRBV28 and TRBJ2-1; 14 positions match TRBD2. Germline lookup yields CDR1 MDHEN and CDR2 SYDVKM. V was clipped by 3 bases and J by 6 bases; unmatched bases: 10. The CDR3 is made up of 18 amino acids. The CDR3 region is CASSLFEGTSGRTNEQFF. CDR3 coding DNA: TGTGCCAGCAGTTTGTTTGAGGGGACTAGCGGGAGAACCAATGAGCAGTTCTTC. Full variable domain (missing parts from reference TRBV28 and TRBJ2-1): DVKVTQSSRYLVKRTGEKVFLECVQDMDHENMFWYRQDPGLGLRLIYFSYDVKMKEKGDIPEGYSVSREKKERFSLILESASTNQTSMYLCASSLFEGTSGRTNEQFFGPGTRLTVL.

A single count supports this clonotype. CDR3 sequence: CASSPDGKALEQYF. In DNA form, the CDR3 reads TGTGCCAGCAGCCCGGACGGGAAGGCTCTGGAGCAGTACTTC. The rearrangement joins TRBV7-9 to TRBJ2-7; D may be TRBD2 (5 bases). V lost 5 bases to trimming and J lost 7 bases, with 18 bases between them. The CDR3 runs 14 residues. The germline V gene encodes CDR1 SEHNR and CDR2 FQNEAQ (reference sequence).

In this sample, this clonotype turned up a few times. This chain links TRBV28 with TRBJ2-1, with D unresolved. V was cut by 3 bases and J by 5 bases, with 17 bases left in between. Germline-derived CDR1 and CDR2 are MDHEN and SYDVKM. The CDR3 is 16 amino acids. The CDR3 here is CASSFPTKGNNNEQFF. The CDR3 DNA reads as TGTGCCAGCAGTTTCCCGACCAAAGGGAACAACAATGAGCAGTTCTTC.